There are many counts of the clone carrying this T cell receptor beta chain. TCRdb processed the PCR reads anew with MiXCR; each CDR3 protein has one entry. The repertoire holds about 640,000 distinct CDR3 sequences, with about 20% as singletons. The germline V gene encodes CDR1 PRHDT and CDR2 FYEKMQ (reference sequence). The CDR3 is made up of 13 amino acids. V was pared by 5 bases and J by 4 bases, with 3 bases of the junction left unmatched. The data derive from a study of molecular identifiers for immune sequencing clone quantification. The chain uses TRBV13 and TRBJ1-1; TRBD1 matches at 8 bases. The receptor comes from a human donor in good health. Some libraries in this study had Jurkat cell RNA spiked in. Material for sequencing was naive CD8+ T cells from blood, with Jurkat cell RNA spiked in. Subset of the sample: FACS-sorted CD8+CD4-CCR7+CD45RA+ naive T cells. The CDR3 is CASSTGTGTEAFF. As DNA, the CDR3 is TGTGCCAGCAGCACCGGGACAGGCACTGAAGCTTTCTTT.